One TCR beta chain is described in this entry. This record comes from a study of blood T cell repertoires in COVID-19. In the original processing: Reference gene primer amplification yielded estimated nucleated cell counts. Assay: immunoSEQ multiplex PCR; the TCRdb copy retains only in-frame clones and omits some. That table is the source of V, J and clone size, and D and trimming were worked out from the DNA. The sample shows 240,000 or so clones, roughly 89% of them seen only once. Participants came from about two dozen US areas, aged roughly 18 to 89 years. Participant reports of clinical history set cohort assignment. Symptom resolution, clearance, or two negative PCRs marked the recovered donors of Cohort 3. Trimming took off 4 bases at V and 3 bases at J, with 13 bases between the two ends. Germline CDR1 reads SGHTA; CDR2 reads FQGTGA. This CDR3 has 16 amino acids.

Sequencing was performed on PBMCs or T cells enriched from blood (not recorded which). The chain couples TRBV7-3 to TRBJ2-6; a possible D gene is TRBD1 (6 bases). This TCR came from a man aged 40-55 years who had recovered from COVID-19. As DNA, the CDR3 is TGTGCCAGCAGCTACGCAGGGGTTGATGGGGCCAACGTCCTGACTTTC. Protein: CASSYAGVDGANVLTF. The whole variable domain, filled in from reference TRBV7-3 and TRBJ2-6, reads GAGVSQTPSNKVTEKGKYVELRCDPISGHTALYWYRQSLGQGPEFLIYFQGTGAADDSGLPNDRFFAVRPEGSVSTLKIQRTERGDSAVYLCASSYAGVDGANVLTFGAGSRLTVL.